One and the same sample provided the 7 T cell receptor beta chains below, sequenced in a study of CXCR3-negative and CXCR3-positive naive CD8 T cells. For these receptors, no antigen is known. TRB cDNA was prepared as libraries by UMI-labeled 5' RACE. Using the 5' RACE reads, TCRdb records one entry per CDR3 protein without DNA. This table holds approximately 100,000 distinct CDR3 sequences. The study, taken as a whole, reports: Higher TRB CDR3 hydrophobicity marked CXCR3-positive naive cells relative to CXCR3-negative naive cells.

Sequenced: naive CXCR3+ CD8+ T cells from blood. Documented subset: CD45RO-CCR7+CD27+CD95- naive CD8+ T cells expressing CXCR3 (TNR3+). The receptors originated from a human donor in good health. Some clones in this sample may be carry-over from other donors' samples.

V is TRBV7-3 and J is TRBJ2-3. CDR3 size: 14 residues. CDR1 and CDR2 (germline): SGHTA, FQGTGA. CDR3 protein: CASSLRHPTDTQYF. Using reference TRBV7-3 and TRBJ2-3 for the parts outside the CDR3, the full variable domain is GAGVSQTPSNKVTEKGKYVELRCDPISGHTALYWYRQSLGQGPEFLIYFQGTGAADDSGLPNDRFFAVRPEGSVSTLKIQRTERGDSAVYLCASSLRHPTDTQYFGPGTRLTVL.

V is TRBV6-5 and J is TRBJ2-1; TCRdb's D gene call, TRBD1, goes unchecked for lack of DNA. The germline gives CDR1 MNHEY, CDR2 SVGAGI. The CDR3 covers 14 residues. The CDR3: CASSYGERGHEQFF.

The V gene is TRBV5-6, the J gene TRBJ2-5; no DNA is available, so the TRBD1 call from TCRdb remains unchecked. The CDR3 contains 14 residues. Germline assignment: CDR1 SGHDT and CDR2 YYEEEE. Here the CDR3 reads CASSLGGSLETQYF.

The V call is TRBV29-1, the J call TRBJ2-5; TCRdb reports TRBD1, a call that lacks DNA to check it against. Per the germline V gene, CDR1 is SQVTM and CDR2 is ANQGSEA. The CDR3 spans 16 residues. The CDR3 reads CSVVKWDQTLWETQYF.

The CDR3: CASRPGLANYNEQFF. The rearrangement joins TRBV25-1 to TRBJ2-1; TCRdb proposes TRBD2, but this gene call is untestable without DNA. Per the germline V gene, CDR1 is MGHDK and CDR2 is SYGVNS. The CDR3 consists of 15 residues.

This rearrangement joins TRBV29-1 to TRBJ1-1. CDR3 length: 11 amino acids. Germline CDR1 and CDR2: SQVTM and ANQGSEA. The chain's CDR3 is CSVETYQGAFF.

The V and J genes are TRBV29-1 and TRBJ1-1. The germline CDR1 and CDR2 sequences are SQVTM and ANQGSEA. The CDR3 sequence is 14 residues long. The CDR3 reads CSVVGRGGNTEAFF.